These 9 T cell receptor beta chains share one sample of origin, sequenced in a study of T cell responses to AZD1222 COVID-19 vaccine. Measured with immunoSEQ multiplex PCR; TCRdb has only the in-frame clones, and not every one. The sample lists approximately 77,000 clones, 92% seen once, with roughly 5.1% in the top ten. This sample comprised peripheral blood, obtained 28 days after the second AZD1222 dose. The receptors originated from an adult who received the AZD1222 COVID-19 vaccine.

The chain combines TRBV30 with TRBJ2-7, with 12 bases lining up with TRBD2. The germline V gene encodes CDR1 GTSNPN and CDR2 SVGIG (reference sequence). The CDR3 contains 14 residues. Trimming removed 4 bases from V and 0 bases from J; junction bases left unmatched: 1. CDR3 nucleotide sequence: TGTGCCTGGACTAGCGGGGGGGGCTCCTACGAGCAGTACTTC. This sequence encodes CAWTSGGGSYEQYF.

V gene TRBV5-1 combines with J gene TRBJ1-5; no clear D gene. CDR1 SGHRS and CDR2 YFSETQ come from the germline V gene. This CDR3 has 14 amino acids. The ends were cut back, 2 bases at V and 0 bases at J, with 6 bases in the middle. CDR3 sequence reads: CASSLGSSNQPQHF. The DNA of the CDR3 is TGCGCCAGCAGCTTAGGGTCTAGCAATCAGCCCCAGCATTTT.

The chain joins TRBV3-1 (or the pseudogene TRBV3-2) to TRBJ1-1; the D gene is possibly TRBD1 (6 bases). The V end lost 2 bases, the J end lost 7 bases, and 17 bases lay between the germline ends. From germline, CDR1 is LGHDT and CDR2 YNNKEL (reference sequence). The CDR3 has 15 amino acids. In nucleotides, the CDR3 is TGTGCCAGCAGCCAAAGTCCAGGGGAGCAAGGTGAAGCTTTCTTT. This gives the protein CASSQSPGEQGEAFF.

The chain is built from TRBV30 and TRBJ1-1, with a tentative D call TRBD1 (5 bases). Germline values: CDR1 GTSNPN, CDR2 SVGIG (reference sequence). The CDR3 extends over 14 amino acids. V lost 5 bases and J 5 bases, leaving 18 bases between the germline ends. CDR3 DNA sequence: TGTGCCTGGTCCCCGGGCAGGGCTGAGACTGAAGCTTTCTTT. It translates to CAWSPGRAETEAFF.

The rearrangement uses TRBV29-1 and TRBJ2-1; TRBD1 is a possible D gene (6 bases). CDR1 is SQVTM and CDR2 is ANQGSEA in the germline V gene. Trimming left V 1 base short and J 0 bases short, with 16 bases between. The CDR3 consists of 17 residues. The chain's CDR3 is CSVEVFIAGDSYNEQFF. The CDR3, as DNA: TGCAGCGTTGAAGTTTTTATAGCAGGGGACTCCTACAATGAGCAGTTCTTC.

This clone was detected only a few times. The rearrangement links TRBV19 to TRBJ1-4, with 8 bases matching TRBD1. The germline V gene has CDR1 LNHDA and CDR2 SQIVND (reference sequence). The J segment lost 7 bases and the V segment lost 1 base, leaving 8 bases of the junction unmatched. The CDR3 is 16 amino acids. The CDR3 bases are TGTGCCAGTAGTATAGCCCATGGACAGGGTAGTGAAAAACTGTTTTTT. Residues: CASSIAHGQGSEKLFF. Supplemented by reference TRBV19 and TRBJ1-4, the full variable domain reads DGGITQSPKYLFRKEGQNVTLSCEQNLNHDAMYWYRQDPGQGLRLIYYSQIVNDFQKGDIAEGYSVSREKKESFPLTVTSAQKNPTAFYLCASSIAHGQGSEKLFFGSGTQLSVL.

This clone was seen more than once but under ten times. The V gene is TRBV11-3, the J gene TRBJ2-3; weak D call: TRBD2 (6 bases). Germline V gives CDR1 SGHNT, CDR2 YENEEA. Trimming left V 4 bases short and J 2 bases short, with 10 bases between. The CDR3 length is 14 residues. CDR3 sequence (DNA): TGTGCCAGCAGCTCGGGAGTAGACACAGATACGCAGTATTTT. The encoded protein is CASSSGVDTDTQYF. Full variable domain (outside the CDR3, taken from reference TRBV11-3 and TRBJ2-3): EAGVVQSPRYKIIEKKQPVAFWCNPISGHNTLYWYLQNLGQGPELLIRYENEEAVDDSQLPKDRFSAERLKGVDSTLKIQPAELGDSAVYLCASSSGVDTDTQYFGPGTRLTVL.

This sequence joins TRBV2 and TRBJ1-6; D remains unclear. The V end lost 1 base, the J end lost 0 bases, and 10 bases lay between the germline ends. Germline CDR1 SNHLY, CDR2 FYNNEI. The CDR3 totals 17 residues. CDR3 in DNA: TGTGCCAGCAGTGAAGGCCAGCTGAGCTCCTATAATTCACCCCTCCACTTT. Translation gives CASSEGQLSSYNSPLHF. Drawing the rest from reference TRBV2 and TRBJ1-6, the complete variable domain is EPEVTQTPSHQVTQMGQEVILRCVPISNHLYFYWYRQILGQKVEFLVSFYNNEISEKSEIFDDQFSVERPDGSNFTLKIRSTKLEDSAMYFCASSEGQLSSYNSPLHFGNGTRLTVT.

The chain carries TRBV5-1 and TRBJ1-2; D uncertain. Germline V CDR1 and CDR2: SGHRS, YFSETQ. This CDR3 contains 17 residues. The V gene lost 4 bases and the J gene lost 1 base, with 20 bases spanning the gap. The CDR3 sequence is CASSRLRELKLNYGYTF. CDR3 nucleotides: TGCGCCAGCAGCCGTTTGAGGGAACTCAAACTTAACTATGGCTACACCTTC. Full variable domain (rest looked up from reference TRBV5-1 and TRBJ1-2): KAGVTQTPRYLIKTRGQQVTLSCSPISGHRSVSWYQQTPGQGLQFLFEYFSETQRNKGNFPGRFSGRQFSNSRSEMNVSTLELGDSALYLCASSRLRELKLNYGYTFGSGTRLTVV.